Shown below are 21 T cell receptor beta chains from a single sample sequenced in a study of cytomegalovirus exposure and HLA in healthy donors. The PCR had 60 Vbeta and 13 Jbeta primers. Some clones are missing from TCRdb's copy, which holds only in-frame ones; the method was immunoSEQ multiplex PCR. The repertoire has 120,000 or so clones, 70% to 85% of them found once; the top ten carry under 2%. The sequencing input was PBMCs. The receptor source for this set is a man between 18 and 29 years old in good health and CMV-seronegative.

The genes are TRBV19 and TRBJ1-2; D is undetermined. This CDR3 region has 14 residues. V shed 0 bases and J shed 7 bases, with 12 bases lying between them. Germline CDR1 LNHDA, CDR2 SQIVND (reference sequence). CDR3 loop: CASSIDHSRGGYTF. The CDR3 nucleotides are TGTGCCAGTAGTATAGATCACTCAAGAGGTGGCTACACCTTC.

In the case of this clone: One end of the junction is discordant with germline, which a read error may explain. This chain uses TRBV6-5 with TRBJ1-4; the match to TRBD1 covers 9 bases. There are 15 residues in the CDR3. The germline V gene encodes CDR1 MNHEY and CDR2 SVGAGI. The CDR3 sequence is CASSLTGTGNGKLFF. The CDR3 nucleotides are TGTGCCAGCAGCCTCACCGGGACAGGGAATGGAAAACTGTTTTTT.

In this sample, this clone turned up a few times. The gene calls are TRBV10-3 and TRBJ1-2; D gene ambiguous. The CDR3 consists of 12 residues. V was cut by 4 bases and J by 4 bases, with 7 bases left in between. In germline, CDR1 is ENHRY, CDR2 SYGVKD. The CDR3 region has the DNA TGTGCCATCAGTGCTAGTGGCTATGGCTACACCTTC. Protein product: CAISASGYGYTF.

Notes on this clone: A junction boundary mismatches the germline segment, possibly from a read error. The rearrangement joins TRBV5-1 to TRBJ2-3; D gene ambiguous. Germline V gene sequence: CDR1 SGHRS, CDR2 YFSETQ. The CDR3 has 14 amino acids. The DNA of the CDR3 is TGCGCCGGCAGCCGAAGTTGGGCTTCGGATACGCAGTATTTT. Its protein is CAGSRSWASDTQYF. Supplemented by reference TRBV5-1 and TRBJ2-3, the full variable domain reads KAGVTQTPRYLIKTRGQQVTLSCSPISGHRSVSWYQQTPGQGLQFLFEYFSETQRNKGNFPGRFSGRQFSNSRSEMNVSTLELGDSALYLCAGSRSWASDTQYFGPGTRLTVL.

The chain recombines TRBV27 with TRBJ1-1, with D possibly being TRBD1 (6 bases). V was trimmed by 7 bases and J by 6 bases, leaving 9 bases between them. Germline V gene data show CDR1 as MNHEY and CDR2 as SMNVEV (reference sequence). This CDR3 has 11 amino acids. CDR3 region: CASTRGAEAFF. The CDR3, as DNA: TGTGCCAGCACCAGGGGTGCTGAAGCTTTCTTT.

V and J are TRBV10-1 and TRBJ2-7; 9 bases are shared with TRBD1. Unmatched junction bases numbered 9, after V lost 4 bases and J lost 5 bases. Germline values: CDR1 WNHNN, CDR2 SYGVQD (reference sequence). This CDR3 has 15 residues. CDR3 nucleotide sequence: TGCGCCAGCAGTGCCCCCGGGACAGGGTCCCACGAGCAGTACTTC. Translating it yields CASSAPGTGSHEQYF.

This clone appeared a few times. This chain uses TRBV9 with TRBJ2-3, with 7 bases identical to TRBD2. After removal of 4 bases from V and 5 bases from J, the junction contained 10 bases not matched to a gene. The CDR3 length is 15 residues. The germline CDR1 and CDR2 sequences are SGDLS and YYNGEE. CDR3 sequence: CASSPGTTGLDTQYF. CDR3 nucleotide sequence: TGTGCCAGCAGCCCTGGGACTACGGGGCTAGATACGCAGTATTTT.

V and J are TRBV2 and TRBJ1-2; maybe TRBD1 (6 bases). Germline CDR1 reads SNHLY; CDR2 reads FYNNEI. V was shortened by 2 bases and J by 3 bases, with 7 bases between the two germline ends. The CDR3 runs 13 residues. The CDR3 nucleotides read TGTGCCAGCAGTGAACACAGGGACTATGGCTACACCTTC. Its protein is CASSEHRDYGYTF.

The chain recombines TRBV11-3 with TRBJ1-1; 12 positions agree with TRBD1. The ends lost 2 bases at V and 1 base at J; junction bases unmatched: 2. The CDR3 spans 16 residues. Germline CDR1 and CDR2: SGHNT and YENEEA. CDR3 sequence (DNA): TGTGCCAGCAGCTTACGGGGACAGGGGGCGAACACTGAAGCTTTCTTT. It translates to CASSLRGQGANTEAFF.

This chain uses TRBV9 with TRBJ1-1; 7 nucleotides line up with TRBD1. Germline CDR1 SGDLS, CDR2 YYNGEE. The CDR3 contains 15 residues. V gave up 0 bases and J gave up 5 bases; unmatched junction bases: 7. The CDR3 region has the DNA TGTGCCAGCAGCGTAGAGGGCAGGGGGTGGACTGAAGCTTTCTTT. It is translated as CASSVEGRGWTEAFF.

This clone appeared a few times. CDR3 residues: CASSLTMNTEAFF. The CDR3 nucleotides are TGTGCCAGCAGCTTAACTATGAACACTGAAGCTTTCTTT. The J gene is TRBJ1-1, the V gene TRBV7-6; D gene ambiguous. V was cut by 2 bases and J by 0 bases, with 4 bases left in between. Germline V gene sequence: CDR1 SGHVS, CDR2 FNYEAQ. CDR3 length equals 13 residues.

The chain combines TRBV2 with TRBJ2-5, with a weak D call TRBD2 (6 bases). There are 16 residues in the CDR3. V lost 0 bases, J lost 2 bases, and 13 bases lay in between. CDR1 SNHLY and CDR2 FYNNEI come from the germline V gene. CDR3 residues: CASSEAQAGLQETQYF. The CDR3 nucleotides read TGTGCCAGCAGTGAAGCGCAAGCGGGTCTTCAAGAGACCCAGTACTTC.

CDR3 in amino acids: CASRLQGRTDTQYF. In DNA, the CDR3 is TGTGCCAGCAGACTACAGGGGAGGACAGATACGCAGTATTTT. The rearrangement links TRBV2 to TRBJ2-3; perhaps TRBD1 as D (7 bases). Per germline, CDR1 SNHLY and CDR2 FYNNEI. CDR3 size: 14 residues. The V gene lost 6 bases and the J gene lost 3 bases, with 13 bases spanning the gap.

This chain connects TRBV7-9 to TRBJ1-1, with TRBD1 matching over 9 bases. V lost 1 base, J lost 0 bases, and 0 bases stayed unmatched. Germline CDR1 is SEHNR and CDR2 is FQNEAQ (reference sequence). The CDR3 consists of 15 residues. This CDR3 reads CASSLGTGVNTEAFF. CDR3 DNA sequence: TGTGCCAGCAGCTTAGGGACAGGGGTGAACACTGAAGCTTTCTTT.

The V and J genes are TRBV4-3 and TRBJ2-5; maybe TRBD1 (6 bases). The last part of the DNA fits TRBJ2-7 better; the J call may be wrong. The CDR3 extends over 15 amino acids. Germline CDR1 and CDR2: LGHNA and YSLEER. The CDR3 protein is CASSQVLGRGYEQYF. The CDR3 coding sequence is TGCGCCAGCAGCCAAGTATTAGGCAGGGGCTACGAGCAGTACTTC.

The gene calls are TRBV28 and TRBJ2-5; the match to TRBD2 covers 11 bases. This CDR3 region has 16 residues. Germline assignment: CDR1 MDHEN and CDR2 SYDVKM. With 3 bases clipped from V and 2 bases from J, the junction kept 5 bases outside the gene matches. Here the CDR3 DNA reads TGTGCCAGCAGTTTCGCTAGCGGGGGGCAGCAAGAGACCCAGTACTTC. Amino acid sequence: CASSFASGGQQETQYF.

The sample holds one count of this clone. Here the CDR3 DNA reads TGCGCCAGCAGCTTACTAGCGGGGGGGAGCACAGATACGCAGTATTTT. This codes for CASSLLAGGSTDTQYF. The V call is TRBV5-1, the J call TRBJ2-3, with TRBD2 matching over 13 bases. Trimming removed 2 bases from V and 0 bases from J; junction bases left unmatched: 0. This CDR3 has 16 residues. Per germline, CDR1 SGHRS and CDR2 YFSETQ. The whole variable domain, remainder taken from reference TRBV5-1 and TRBJ2-3, is KAGVTQTPRYLIKTRGQQVTLSCSPISGHRSVSWYQQTPGQGLQFLFEYFSETQRNKGNFPGRFSGRQFSNSRSEMNVSTLELGDSALYLCASSLLAGGSTDTQYFGPGTRLTVL.

The rearrangement uses TRBV6-5 and TRBJ1-2, with D perhaps matching TRBD1 (5 bases). Germline V gene lookup returns CDR1 MNHEY and CDR2 SVGAGI. Trimming took off 6 bases at V and 5 bases at J, with 10 bases between the two ends. The CDR3 spans 12 residues. The CDR3: CASSFDSYGYTF. DNA for the CDR3: TGTGCCAGCAGCTTCGACAGTTATGGCTACACCTTC.

V gene TRBV5-4 combines with J gene TRBJ2-7; 7 bases align to TRBD1. J was trimmed by 1 base and V by 4 bases; bases with no gene match: 5. The length of the CDR3 is 14 residues. Per the germline V gene, CDR1 is SGHNT and CDR2 is YYREEE (reference sequence). The CDR3 DNA sequence: TGTGCCAGCAGCCAACCGGGACAGTCCTACGAGCAGTACTTC. It is translated as CASSQPGQSYEQYF.

V gene TRBV7-3 combines with J gene TRBJ2-3; 7 bases fit TRBD1. Losses at the gene ends were 7 bases for V and 2 bases for J; bases not matched to a gene: 9. The CDR3 consists of 15 residues. The germline CDR1 and CDR2 sequences are SGHTA and FQGTGA. In DNA, the CDR3 is TGTGCCAGCACCACCGAGGGACAGCCCACAGATACGCAGTATTTT. This codes for CASTTEGQPTDTQYF.

The gene calls are TRBV7-9 and TRBJ2-2, with 7 bases matching TRBD1. Germline V CDR1 and CDR2: SEHNR, FQNEAQ (reference sequence). The ends lost 4 bases at V and 10 bases at J; junction bases unmatched: 18. The CDR3 covers 17 residues. CDR3 DNA: TGTGCCAGCAGCTGGGACAGAAAATCCGGGGAAACAAAGGAGCTGTTTTTT. This sequence encodes CASSWDRKSGETKELFF.